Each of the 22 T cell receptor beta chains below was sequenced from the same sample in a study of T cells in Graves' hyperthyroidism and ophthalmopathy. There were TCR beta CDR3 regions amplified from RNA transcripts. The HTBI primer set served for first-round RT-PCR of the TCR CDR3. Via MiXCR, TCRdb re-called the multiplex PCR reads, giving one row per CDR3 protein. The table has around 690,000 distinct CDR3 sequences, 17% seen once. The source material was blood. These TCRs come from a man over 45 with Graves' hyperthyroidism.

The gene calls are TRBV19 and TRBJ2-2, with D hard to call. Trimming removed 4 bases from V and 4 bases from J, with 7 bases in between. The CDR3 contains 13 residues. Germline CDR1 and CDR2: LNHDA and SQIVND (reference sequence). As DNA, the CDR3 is TGTGCCAGTAGTAGGGAAATCACCGGGGAGCTGTTTTTT. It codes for CASSREITGELFF. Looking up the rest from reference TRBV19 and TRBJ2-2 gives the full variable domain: DGGITQSPKYLFRKEGQNVTLSCEQNLNHDAMYWYRQDPGQGLRLIYYSQIVNDFQKGDIAEGYSVSREKKESFPLTVTSAQKNPTAFYLCASSREITGELFFGEGSRLTVL.

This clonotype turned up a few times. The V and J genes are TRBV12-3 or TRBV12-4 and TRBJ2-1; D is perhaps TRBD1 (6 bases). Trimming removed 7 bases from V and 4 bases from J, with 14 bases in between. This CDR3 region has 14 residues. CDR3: CASTLEGQYNEQFF. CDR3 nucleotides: TGTGCCAGCACCCTCGAAGGACAGTACAATGAGCAGTTCTTC.

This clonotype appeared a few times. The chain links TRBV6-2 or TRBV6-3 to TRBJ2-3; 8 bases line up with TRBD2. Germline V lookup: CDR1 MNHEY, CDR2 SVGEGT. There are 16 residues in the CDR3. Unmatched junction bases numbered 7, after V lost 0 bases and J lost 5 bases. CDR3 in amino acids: CASSYSSGLAGDTQYF. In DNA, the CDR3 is TGTGCCAGCAGTTACTCGAGTGGGCTAGCGGGAGATACGCAGTATTTT.

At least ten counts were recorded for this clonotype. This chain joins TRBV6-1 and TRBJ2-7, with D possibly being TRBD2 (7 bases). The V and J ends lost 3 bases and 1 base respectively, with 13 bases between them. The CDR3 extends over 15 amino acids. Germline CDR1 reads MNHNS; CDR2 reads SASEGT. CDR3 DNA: TGTGCCAGCAGTGACGGGGGGCGATGGTCCTACGAGCAGTACTTC. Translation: CASSDGGRWSYEQYF.

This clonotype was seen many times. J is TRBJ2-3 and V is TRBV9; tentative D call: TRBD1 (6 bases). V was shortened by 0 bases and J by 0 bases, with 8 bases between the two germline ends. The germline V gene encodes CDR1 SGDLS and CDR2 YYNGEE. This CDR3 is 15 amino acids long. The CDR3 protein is CASSVGTASTDTQYF. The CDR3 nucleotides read TGTGCCAGCAGCGTAGGGACAGCTAGCACAGATACGCAGTATTTT.

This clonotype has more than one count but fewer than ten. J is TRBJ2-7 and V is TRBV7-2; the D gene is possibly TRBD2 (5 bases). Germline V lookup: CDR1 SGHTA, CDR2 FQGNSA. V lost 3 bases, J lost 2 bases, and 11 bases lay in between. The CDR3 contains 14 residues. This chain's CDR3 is CASSFRRATYEQYF. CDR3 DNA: TGTGCCAGCAGCTTTCGGCGGGCAACCTACGAGCAGTACTTC.

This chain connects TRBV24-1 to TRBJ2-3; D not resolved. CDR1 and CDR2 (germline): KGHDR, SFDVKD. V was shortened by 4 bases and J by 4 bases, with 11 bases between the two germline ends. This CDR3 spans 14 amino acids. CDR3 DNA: TGTGCCACCAGTGAACCTGGACCATCAGATACGCAGTATTTT. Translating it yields CATSEPGPSDTQYF.

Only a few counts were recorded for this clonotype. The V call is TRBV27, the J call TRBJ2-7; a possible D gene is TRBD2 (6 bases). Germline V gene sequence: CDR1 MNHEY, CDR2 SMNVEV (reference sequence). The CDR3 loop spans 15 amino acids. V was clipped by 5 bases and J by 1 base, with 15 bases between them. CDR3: CASSDLAEPSYEQYF. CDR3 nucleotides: TGTGCCAGCAGTGACTTAGCGGAGCCATCCTACGAGCAGTACTTC.

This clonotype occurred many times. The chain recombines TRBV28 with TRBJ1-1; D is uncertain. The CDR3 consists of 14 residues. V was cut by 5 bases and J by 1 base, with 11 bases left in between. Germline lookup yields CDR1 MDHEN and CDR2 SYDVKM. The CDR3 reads CASSISGWNTEAFF. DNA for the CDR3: TGTGCCAGCAGTATATCCGGGTGGAACACTGAAGCTTTCTTT.

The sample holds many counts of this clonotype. For the CDR3, the DNA is TGTGCCAGCAGTTCCCCAAGCGGGAGGGCCAACGAGCAGTACTTC. This translates into CASSSPSGRANEQYF. The rearrangement uses TRBV27 and TRBJ2-7, with TRBD2 matching 10 bases. The CDR3 has 15 amino acids. CDR1 is MNHEY, CDR2 SMNVEV, per germline (reference sequence). J lost 5 bases, V lost 4 bases, and 8 bases had no gene match.

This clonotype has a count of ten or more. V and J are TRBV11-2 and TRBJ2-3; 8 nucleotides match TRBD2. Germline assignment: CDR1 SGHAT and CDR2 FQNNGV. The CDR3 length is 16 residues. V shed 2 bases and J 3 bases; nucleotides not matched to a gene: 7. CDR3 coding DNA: TGTGCCAGCAGCTTATTCAGCGGGAGTGGGACAGATACGCAGTATTTT. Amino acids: CASSLFSGSGTDTQYF.

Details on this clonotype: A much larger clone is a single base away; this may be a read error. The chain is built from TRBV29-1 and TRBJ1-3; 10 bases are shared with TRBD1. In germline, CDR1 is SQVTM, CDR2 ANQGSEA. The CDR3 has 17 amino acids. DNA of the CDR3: TGCAGCGTTGAACTTCGGGGGGACAGGGGTATTGGAAACACCACATATTTT. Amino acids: CSVELRGDRGIGNTTYF.

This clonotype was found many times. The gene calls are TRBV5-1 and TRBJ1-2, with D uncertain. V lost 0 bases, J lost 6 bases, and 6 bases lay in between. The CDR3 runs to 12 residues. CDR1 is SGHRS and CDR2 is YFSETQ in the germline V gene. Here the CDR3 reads CASSLGGNGYTF. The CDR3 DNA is TGCGCCAGCAGCTTGGGGGGAAATGGCTACACCTTC.

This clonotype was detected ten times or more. Here the CDR3 DNA reads TGTGCCAGCAGCCAAATGACAACGAACAACTATGGCTACACCTTC. This encodes CASSQMTTNNYGYTF. This chain connects TRBV3-1 to TRBJ1-2; no reliable D call. V lost 2 bases and J lost 2, with 12 bases in between. This CDR3 has 15 amino acids. Germline-derived CDR1 and CDR2 are LGHDT and YNNKEL (reference sequence).

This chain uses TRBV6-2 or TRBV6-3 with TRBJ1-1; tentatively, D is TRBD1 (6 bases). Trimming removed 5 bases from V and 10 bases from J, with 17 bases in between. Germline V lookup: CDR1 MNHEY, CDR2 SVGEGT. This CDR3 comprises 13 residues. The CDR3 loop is CASSTRGVMRAFF. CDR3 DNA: TGTGCCAGCAGTACCAGGGGTGTCATGAGAGCTTTCTTT.

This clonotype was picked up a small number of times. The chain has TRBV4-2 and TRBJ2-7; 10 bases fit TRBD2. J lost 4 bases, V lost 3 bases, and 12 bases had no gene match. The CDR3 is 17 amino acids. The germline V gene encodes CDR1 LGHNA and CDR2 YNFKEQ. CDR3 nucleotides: TGTGCCAGCAGCCAGGGTGCTGGGACTAGCGATAGGTACGAGCAGTACTTC. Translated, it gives CASSQGAGTSDRYEQYF.

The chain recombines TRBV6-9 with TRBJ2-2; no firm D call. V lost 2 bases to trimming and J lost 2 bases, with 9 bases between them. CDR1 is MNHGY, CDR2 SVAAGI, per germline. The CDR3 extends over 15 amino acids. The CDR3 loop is CASSYEHTNTGELFF. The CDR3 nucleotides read TGTGCCAGCAGTTATGAACATACAAACACCGGGGAGCTGTTTTTT.

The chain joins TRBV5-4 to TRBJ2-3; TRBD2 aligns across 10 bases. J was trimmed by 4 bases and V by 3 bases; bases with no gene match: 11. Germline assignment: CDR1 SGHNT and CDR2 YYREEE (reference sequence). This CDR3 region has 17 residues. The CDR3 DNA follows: TGTGCCAGCAGCTCGATAACTAGCGGGAAGGGGGCAGATACGCAGTATTTT. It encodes CASSSITSGKGADTQYF. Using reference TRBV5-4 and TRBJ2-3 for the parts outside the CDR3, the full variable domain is ETGVTQSPTHLIKTRGQQVTLRCSSQSGHNTVSWYQQALGQGPQFIFQYYREEENGRGNFPPRFSGLQFPNYSSELNVNALELDDSALYLCASSSITSGKGADTQYFGPGTRLTVL.

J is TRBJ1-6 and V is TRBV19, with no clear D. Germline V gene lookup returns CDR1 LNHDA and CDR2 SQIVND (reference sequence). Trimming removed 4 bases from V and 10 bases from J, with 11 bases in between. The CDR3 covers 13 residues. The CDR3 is CASSTLGSSPLHF. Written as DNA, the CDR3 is TGTGCCAGTAGTACCCTGGGAAGCTCACCCCTCCACTTT.

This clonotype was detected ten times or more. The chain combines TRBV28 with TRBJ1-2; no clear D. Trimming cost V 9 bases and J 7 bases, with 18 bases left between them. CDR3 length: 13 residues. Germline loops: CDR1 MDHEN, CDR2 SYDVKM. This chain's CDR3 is CASQIRVEGGYTF. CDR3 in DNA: TGTGCCAGTCAAATACGGGTAGAGGGTGGCTACACCTTC.

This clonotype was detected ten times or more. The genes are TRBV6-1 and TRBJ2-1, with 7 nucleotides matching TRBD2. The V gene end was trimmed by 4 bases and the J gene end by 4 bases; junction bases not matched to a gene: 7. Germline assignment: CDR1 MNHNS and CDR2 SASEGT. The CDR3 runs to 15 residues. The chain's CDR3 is CASSVLSGGYNEQFF. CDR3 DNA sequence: TGTGCCAGCAGTGTCTTATCGGGGGGTTACAATGAGCAGTTCTTC.

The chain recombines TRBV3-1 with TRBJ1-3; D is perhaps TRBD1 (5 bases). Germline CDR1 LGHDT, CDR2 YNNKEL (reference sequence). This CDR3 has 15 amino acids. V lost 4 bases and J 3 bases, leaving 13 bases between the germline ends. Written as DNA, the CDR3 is TGTGCCAGCAGCCCCTTCGCGGGACGTGGAAACACCATATATTTT. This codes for CASSPFAGRGNTIYF. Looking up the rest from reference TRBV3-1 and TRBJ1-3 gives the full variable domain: DTAVSQTPKYLVTQMGNDKSIKCEQNLGHDTMYWYKQDSKKFLKIMFSYNNKELIINETVPNRFSPKSPDKAHLNLHINSLELGDSAVYFCASSPFAGRGNTIYFGEGSWLTVV.